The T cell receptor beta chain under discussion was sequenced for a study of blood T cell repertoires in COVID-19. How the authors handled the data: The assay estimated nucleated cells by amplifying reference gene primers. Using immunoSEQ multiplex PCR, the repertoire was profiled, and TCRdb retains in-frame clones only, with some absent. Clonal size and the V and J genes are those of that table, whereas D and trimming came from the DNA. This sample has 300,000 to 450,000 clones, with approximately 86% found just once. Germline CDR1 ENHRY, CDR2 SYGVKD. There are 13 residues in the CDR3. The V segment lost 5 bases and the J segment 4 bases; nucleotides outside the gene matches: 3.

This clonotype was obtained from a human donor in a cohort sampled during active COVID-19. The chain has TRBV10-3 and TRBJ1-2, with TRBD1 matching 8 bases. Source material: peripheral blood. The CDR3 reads CAISRDRSYGYTF. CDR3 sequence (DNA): TGTGCCATCAGTCGGGACAGGAGCTATGGCTACACCTTC.